These 27 T cell receptor beta chains were sequenced from one sample in a study of blood T cell repertoires in COVID-19. TCRdb's table, derived via immunoSEQ multiplex PCR, lists solely in-frame clones and lacks some. This table has tens of thousands of clones, approximately 85% appearing once. The sample consisted of peripheral blood. The receptors come from a woman over 75 with COVID-19, enrolled during active disease.

The chain couples TRBV18 to TRBJ1-6, with D uncertain. The V end was cut by 3 bases, the J end by 0 bases, with 12 bases between. The CDR3 spans 17 residues. CDR1 is KGHSH, CDR2 LQKENI, per germline. The CDR3 reads CASSPNVVSSYNSPLHF. The CDR3 DNA follows: TGTGCCAGCTCACCGAATGTGGTGAGCTCCTATAATTCACCCCTCCACTTT.

This chain joins TRBV21-1 and TRBJ1-1; the listed D gene, TRBD1, was not tested against the DNA. TRBV21-1 is termed a pseudogene. There are 17 residues in the CDR3. CDR3 bases: TGTGCCAGCCTATTACCCCTGACAGGGTCTGTGAACACTGAAGCTTTCTTT. Translation gives CASLLPLTGSVNTEAFF.

Here the CDR3 DNA reads TGTGCCAGTAGTATTGGAGACCAGAGAGGGAATCAGCCCCAGCATTTT. Its translation is CASSIGDQRGNQPQHF. The chain is built from TRBV19 and TRBJ1-5; D gene uncertain. Germline CDR1 and CDR2: LNHDA and SQIVND (reference sequence). This CDR3 is 16 amino acids long. The ends were cut back, 3 bases at V and 4 bases at J, with 16 bases in the middle.

The chain couples TRBV19 to TRBJ1-2; weak D call: TRBD1 (5 bases). V was pared by 5 bases and J by 6 bases, with 16 bases between. CDR1 LNHDA and CDR2 SQIVND come from the germline V gene (reference sequence). The CDR3 is 14 amino acids. As DNA, the CDR3 is TGTGCCAGTAGTGCGGGGACCCTGAGAAATGGCTACACCTTC. This encodes CASSAGTLRNGYTF.

This chain uses TRBV7-2 with TRBJ2-7; 12 bases fit TRBD2. Germline V gene sequence: CDR1 SGHTA, CDR2 FQGNSA. This CDR3 comprises 14 residues. The V segment lost 5 bases and the J segment 3 bases; nucleotides outside the gene matches: 2. The CDR3 region is CASSRTSGNYEQYF. CDR3 sequence (DNA): TGTGCCAGCAGCCGGACTAGCGGGAACTACGAGCAGTACTTC.

V is TRBV4-1 and J is TRBJ1-4; D is unclear. V lost 2 bases and J lost 8, with 15 bases in between. The CDR3 consists of 15 residues. Germline CDR1 is MGHRA and CDR2 is YSYEKL. The CDR3 spells CASSQLGLSGEKLFF. For the CDR3, the DNA is TGCGCCAGCAGCCAACTTGGACTCTCGGGGGAAAAACTGTTTTTT.

This clone was observed a handful of times. The chain has TRBV6-2 or TRBV6-3 and TRBJ2-3; 10 positions match TRBD2. The CDR3 covers 15 residues. J gave up 5 bases and V 2 bases, and 4 bases lay outside the gene matches. CDR1 is MNHEY and CDR2 is SVGEGT in the germline V gene. The CDR3 region is CASSYSGRAIDTQYF. The DNA of the CDR3 is TGTGCCAGCAGTTACAGCGGGAGGGCCATAGATACGCAGTATTTT.

The genes are TRBV7-2 and TRBJ1-1, with D uncertain. Trimming took off 2 bases at V and 4 bases at J, with 8 bases between the two ends. Germline CDR1 and CDR2: SGHTA and FQGNSA. The length of the CDR3 is 13 residues. The DNA for the CDR3 is TGTGCCAGCAGCTTATGGGAGGCCACTGAAGCTTTCTTT. Protein product: CASSLWEATEAFF.

The CDR3 region is CASSPRDRGFQETQYF. As DNA, the CDR3 is TGTGCCAGCAGCCCCCGCGACAGGGGGTTTCAAGAGACCCAGTACTTC. This chain connects TRBV6-2 or TRBV6-3 to TRBJ2-5, with 9 bases lining up with TRBD1. Germline V lookup: CDR1 MNHEY, CDR2 SVGEGT. This CDR3 has 16 residues. Unmatched junction bases numbered 10, after V lost 6 bases and J lost 2 bases.

The chain is built from TRBV5-4 and TRBJ1-2; TRBD1 matches 12 bases. V lost 4 bases and J lost 8; bases outside the gene matches: 12. This CDR3 is built from 16 residues. CDR1 is SGHNT, CDR2 YYREEE, per germline (reference sequence). As DNA, the CDR3 is TGTGCCAGCAGCGTCCCTCCGGGACAGGGGGCGCAGGGCTACACCTTC. Its protein product is CASSVPPGQGAQGYTF.

The rearrangement joins TRBV3-1 (or the pseudogene TRBV3-2) to TRBJ2-4; 9 positions match TRBD2. This CDR3 spans 16 amino acids. From germline, CDR1 is LGHDT and CDR2 YNNKEL (reference sequence). The ends lost 3 bases at V and 1 base at J; junction bases unmatched: 4. CDR3 sequence: CASSQVAGEAKNIQYF. DNA for the CDR3: TGTGCCAGCAGCCAGGTAGCGGGAGAGGCCAAAAACATTCAGTACTTC.

The chain has TRBV28 and TRBJ1-6, with D possibly being TRBD1 (5 bases). The CDR3 loop spans 14 amino acids. V lost 1 base and J 6 bases, leaving 7 bases between the germline ends. Germline V gene sequence: CDR1 MDHEN, CDR2 SYDVKM. CDR3 sequence reads: CASSLYQGNSPLHF. In nucleotides, the CDR3 is TGTGCCAGCAGTTTATACCAGGGTAATTCACCCCTCCACTTT. Full variable domain (rest looked up from reference TRBV28 and TRBJ1-6): DVKVTQSSRYLVKRTGEKVFLECVQDMDHENMFWYRQDPGLGLRLIYFSYDVKMKEKGDIPEGYSVSREKKERFSLILESASTNQTSMYLCASSLYQGNSPLHFGNGTRLTVT.

This clone was seen a single time. The chain joins TRBV14 to TRBJ2-1, with TRBD2 identical over 14 bases. This CDR3 is built from 17 residues. V lost 6 bases, J lost 8 bases, and 12 bases stayed unmatched. Germline CDR1 SGHDN, CDR2 FVKESK. CDR3 loop: CASSQKRGTSGSYEQFF. CDR3 DNA sequence: TGTGCCAGCAGTCAAAAAAGGGGGACTAGCGGGAGCTATGAGCAGTTCTTC.

The chain employs TRBV2 and TRBJ1-1; 7 nucleotides align to TRBD1. CDR1 is SNHLY, CDR2 FYNNEI, per germline. J lost 6 bases, V lost 5 bases, and 12 bases had no gene match. CDR3 length: 15 residues. The CDR3 DNA is TGTGCCAGCAGTCCCCAGACAGGGATGGTTGCTGAAGCTTTCTTT. Translating it yields CASSPQTGMVAEAFF.

The CDR3 nucleotides read TGCGCCAGCAGCCAAGATCCCAGAGAGACCCAGTACTTC. Translated: CASSQDPRETQYF. This chain joins TRBV4-3 and TRBJ2-5, with unresolved D. CDR1 is LGHNA, CDR2 YSLEER, per germline. This CDR3 comprises 13 residues. V was pared by 0 bases and J by 4 bases, with 6 bases between.

This clone was picked up one time. The J gene is TRBJ1-2, the V gene TRBV11-2, with 7 bases identical to TRBD1. This CDR3 spans 15 amino acids. V lost 3 bases, J lost 4 bases, and 8 bases stayed unmatched. Germline CDR1 is SGHAT and CDR2 is FQNNGV. CDR3 DNA sequence: TGTGCCAGCAGCTTTACAGGGGCCCCTATCTATGGCTACACCTTC. Translation gives CASSFTGAPIYGYTF. The complete variable domain, with remaining parts taken from reference TRBV11-2 and TRBJ1-2, reads EAGVAQSPRYKIIEKRQSVAFWCNPISGHATLYWYQQILGQGPKLLIQFQNNGVVDDSQLPKDRFSAERLKGVDSTLKIQPAKLEDSAVYLCASSFTGAPIYGYTFGSGTRLTVV.

The V gene is TRBV12-3 or TRBV12-4, the J gene TRBJ1-2; a weak D match, TRBD1 (5 bases). This CDR3 is 13 amino acids long. Trimming cost V 5 bases and J 14 bases, with 21 bases left between them. CDR3 amino acids: CASSQARSGGETF. For the CDR3, the DNA is TGTGCCAGCAGTCAAGCCCGTTCCGGAGGGGAAACCTTC.

This chain links TRBV5-5 with TRBJ1-6; 8 bases are shared with TRBD1. Germline loops: CDR1 SGHKS, CDR2 YYEKEE (reference sequence). With V trimmed by 3 bases and J by 7 bases, 15 bases remained unmatched. This CDR3 is built from 18 residues. The CDR3 coding sequence is TGTGCCAGCAGCTCAGGGGGCGCCGGGGCTATGTGGAATTCACCCCTCCACTTT. It yields the protein CASSSGGAGAMWNSPLHF.

The chain is built from TRBV27 and TRBJ1-4; D is possibly TRBD1 (6 bases). Trimming stripped 6 bases from V and 8 bases from J, with 16 bases between. The CDR3 runs to 14 residues. The germline V gene encodes CDR1 MNHEY and CDR2 SMNVEV (reference sequence). The CDR3 spells CASRAQGQWEKLFF. The CDR3 nucleotides are TGTGCCAGCAGGGCACAGGGTCAGTGGGAAAAACTGTTTTTT.

The chain employs TRBV19 and TRBJ2-3; TRBD2 matches 10 bases. After removal of 6 bases from V and 1 base from J, the junction contained 4 bases not matched to a gene. CDR3 length equals 15 residues. Per germline, CDR1 LNHDA and CDR2 SQIVND (reference sequence). In nucleotides, the CDR3 is TGTGCCAGTAGATCTAGCGGGAGAGGCACAGATACGCAGTATTTT. This gives the protein CASRSSGRGTDTQYF. The whole variable domain, filled in from reference TRBV19 and TRBJ2-3, reads DGGITQSPKYLFRKEGQNVTLSCEQNLNHDAMYWYRQDPGQGLRLIYYSQIVNDFQKGDIAEGYSVSREKKESFPLTVTSAQKNPTAFYLCASRSSGRGTDTQYFGPGTRLTVL.

There are many counts of this clone. The V gene is TRBV5-5, the J gene TRBJ2-5; 15 bases map to TRBD2. V dropped 6 bases and J dropped 7; count of bases not matched to a gene: 13. The CDR3 spans 17 residues. Germline-derived CDR1 and CDR2 are SGHKS and YYEKEE (reference sequence). The CDR3 loop is CASTPIGLAGGPTTQYF. The CDR3 DNA is TGTGCCAGCACCCCTATTGGACTAGCGGGAGGGCCGACGACCCAGTACTTC.

This rearrangement joins TRBV7-2 to TRBJ2-1; D gene ambiguous. Germline CDR1 and CDR2: SGHTA and FQGNSA. The CDR3 spans 10 residues. Trimming pared 6 bases from V and 10 bases from J, leaving 7 bases between. This CDR3 is CASSQLEQFF. CDR3 DNA: TGTGCCAGCAGTCAGTTGGAGCAGTTCTTC.

The chain carries TRBV18 and TRBJ2-7; D uncertain. The CDR3 is 13 residues long. Trimming left V 3 bases short and J 7 bases short, with 13 bases between. The V gene's germline CDR1 is KGHSH and CDR2 LQKENI. CDR3 in amino acids: CASSPSSSVEQYF. CDR3 in DNA: TGTGCCAGCTCACCCTCCTCGAGCGTGGAGCAGTACTTC. Filled out from reference TRBV18 and TRBJ2-7, the complete variable domain reads NAGVMQNPRHLVRRRGQEARLRCSPMKGHSHVYWYRQLPEEGLKFMVYLQKENIIDESGMPKERFSAEFPKEGPSILRIQQVVRGDSAAYFCASSPSSSVEQYFGPGTRLTVT.

This clone was found many times. This sequence joins TRBV25-1 and TRBJ2-7; TRBD1 agrees at 9 bases. The CDR3 is made up of 12 amino acids. V dropped 8 bases and J dropped 3; count of bases not matched to a gene: 2. The germline CDR1 and CDR2 sequences are MGHDK and SYGVNS. The CDR3 is CASGDRVYEQYF. The CDR3 DNA reads TGTGCCAGCGGGGACAGGGTCTACGAGCAGTACTTC.

This sequence joins TRBV6-2 or TRBV6-3 and TRBJ2-1; the match to TRBD2 covers 8 bases. V trimming: 1 base; J trimming: 5 bases; junction bases outside the gene matches: 10. The CDR3 has 17 amino acids. CDR1 MNHEY and CDR2 SVGEGT come from the germline V gene. The CDR3 sequence is CASSYFPGTRSNNEQFF. CDR3 nucleotide sequence: TGTGCCAGCAGTTACTTTCCCGGGACTAGGAGCAACAATGAGCAGTTCTTC.

V usage is TRBV7-2 and J usage is TRBJ2-2; 9 bases map to TRBD1. Germline CDR1 is SGHTA and CDR2 is FQGNSA. This CDR3 is built from 14 residues. Trimming cost V 4 bases and J 8 bases; bases outside gene matches: 5. DNA of the CDR3: TGTGCCAGCAGCTCACAGGGGGCCGGGGGGGAGCTGTTTTTT. Protein product: CASSSQGAGGELFF.

This chain connects TRBV4-3 to TRBJ2-1, with 7 positions matching TRBD2. This CDR3 contains 15 residues. Germline CDR1 and CDR2: LGHNA and YSLEER. Losses at the gene ends were 0 bases for V and 8 bases for J; bases not matched to a gene: 7. The CDR3 DNA reads as TGCGCCAGCAGCCAAGATCGGGCAAGCGGGGATGAGCAGTTCTTC. It yields the protein CASSQDRASGDEQFF.